Following are 25 T cell receptor beta chains from one sample sequenced in a study of shared clonotypes between healthy human individuals (dated by TCRdb to 2020 to 2022). The method was the immunoSEQ multiplex PCR assay. TCRdb mirrors the immuneACCESS table, restricted to in-frame sequences. Some clones are absent from its copies; in checked studies, under half trace to an unresolved V gene, and the reason for the others is unknown. The sample includes 2.3 million or so clones, with approximately 95% observed a single time. The ten largest clones take up 0.3% to 0.4% of the sample. The material sequenced was naive CD4+ T cells from PBMCs. The cell subset or site label corresponds to: CD45RA+ positively selected. The receptors shown here come from a man aged 18 to 29 in good health. Some clones in this sample may be carry-over from other donors' samples.

This clone has just a few counts. The rearrangement links TRBV5-1 to TRBJ1-5, with D perhaps matching TRBD1 (5 bases). The germline gives CDR1 SGHRS, CDR2 YFSETQ. The CDR3 length is 15 residues. The ends were cut back, 4 bases at V and 1 base at J, with 12 bases in the middle. The CDR3 region has the DNA TGCGCCAGCAGCCTGGGGGATGTAAGCAATCAGCCCCAGCATTTT. This encodes CASSLGDVSNQPQHF.

V gene TRBV6-9 combines with J gene TRBJ2-2; TRBD1 agrees at 7 bases. The CDR3 consists of 14 residues. After removal of 9 bases from V and 6 bases from J, the junction contained 10 bases not matched to a gene. Germline CDR1 reads MNHGY; CDR2 reads SVAAGI. The CDR3 bases are TGTGCCAGTGACAGGGCAGAGGTTCCCGGGGAGCTGTTTTTT. This encodes CASDRAEVPGELFF.

This chain connects TRBV28 to TRBJ2-7; 12 nucleotides align to TRBD2. The CDR3 totals 15 residues. CDR1 MDHEN and CDR2 SYDVKM come from the germline V gene. V was pared by 6 bases and J by 0 bases, with 3 bases of the junction left unmatched. The DNA for the CDR3 is TGTGCCAGCAGGCTAGCGGGAGGGAACTCCTACGAGCAGTACTTC. Its translation is CASRLAGGNSYEQYF.

This rearrangement joins TRBV11-2 to TRBJ1-2; 8 bases match TRBD1. CDR1 is SGHAT, CDR2 FQNNGV, per germline. Trimming removed 2 bases from V and 6 bases from J; junction bases left unmatched: 5. CDR3 length equals 14 residues. The CDR3 region is CASSLWQGADGYTF. For the CDR3, the DNA is TGTGCCAGCAGCTTATGGCAGGGGGCTGATGGCTACACCTTC. Supplemented by reference TRBV11-2 and TRBJ1-2, the full variable domain reads EAGVAQSPRYKIIEKRQSVAFWCNPISGHATLYWYQQILGQGPKLLIQFQNNGVVDDSQLPKDRFSAERLKGVDSTLKIQPAKLEDSAVYLCASSLWQGADGYTFGSGTRLTVV.

The chain carries TRBV27 and TRBJ1-1; the match to TRBD1 covers 9 bases. The germline gives CDR1 MNHEY, CDR2 SMNVEV (reference sequence). V lost 3 bases and J lost 10; bases outside the gene matches: 15. This CDR3 has 16 residues. The chain's CDR3 is CASSLVGPGQGQLAFF. The CDR3, as DNA: TGTGCCAGCAGTTTGGTGGGTCCCGGACAGGGGCAGTTAGCTTTCTTT.

This clone has more than one count but fewer than ten. This chain connects TRBV11-3 to TRBJ2-1; D uncertain. Looked up from germline, CDR1 is SGHNT and CDR2 is YENEEA. The CDR3 runs to 13 residues. V shed 5 bases and J shed 7 bases, with 12 bases lying between them. The CDR3 DNA is TGTGCCAGCAGCCCAGTTACAGAGAATGAGCAGTTCTTC. Translation gives CASSPVTENEQFF.

This chain uses TRBV6-5 with TRBJ1-1; D is perhaps TRBD1 (6 bases). The CDR3 runs 13 residues. Trimming pared 2 bases from V and 7 bases from J, leaving 11 bases between. CDR1 and CDR2 from the germline V gene are MNHEY and SVGAGI. CDR3 amino acids: CASSYGQTLEAFF. CDR3 nucleotides: TGTGCCAGCAGTTACGGACAGACGCTTGAAGCTTTCTTT.

The chain has TRBV5-4 and TRBJ2-5; 11 bases map to TRBD2. This CDR3 has 16 amino acids. Trimming at V came to 2 bases and at J to 4 bases, leaving 7 bases not matched to a gene. Germline CDR1 is SGHNT and CDR2 is YYREEE (reference sequence). In nucleotides, the CDR3 is TGTGCCAGCAGCTTACGACTAGCGGGATCGACAGAGACCCAGTACTTC. This codes for CASSLRLAGSTETQYF.

The table lists this clone with a count of one. This chain uses TRBV30 with TRBJ2-7; D not certain. Germline CDR1 reads GTSNPN; CDR2 reads SVGIG (reference sequence). This CDR3 has 13 amino acids. V was cut by 3 bases and J by 0 bases, with 9 bases left in between. The CDR3 protein is CAWRKSSSYEQYF. The CDR3 region has the DNA TGTGCCTGGAGAAAGAGTAGCTCCTACGAGCAGTACTTC.

This clone has a single count. The CDR3 DNA reads TGCGCCAGCGGAGGGTACACAGGGGGCGAAGGGAAGACTGAAGCTTTCTTT. Encoded protein: CASGGYTGGEGKTEAFF. The V gene is TRBV5-1, the J gene TRBJ1-1, with TRBD1 identical over 9 bases. Trimming removed 7 bases from V and 5 bases from J; junction bases left unmatched: 18. The CDR3 runs 17 residues. Germline V gene lookup returns CDR1 SGHRS and CDR2 YFSETQ.

The V and J genes are TRBV7-9 and TRBJ2-7; 7 bases are a match to TRBD2. Germline V CDR1 and CDR2: SEHNR, FQNEAQ (reference sequence). Trimming removed 5 bases from V and 6 bases from J; junction bases left unmatched: 4. This CDR3 has 12 residues. CDR3 DNA: TGTGCCAGCAGCCTCCGGGAGGTCGAGCAGTACTTC. Encoded protein: CASSLREVEQYF.

The genes are TRBV9 and TRBJ2-3; D may be TRBD1 (6 bases). Germline CDR1 reads SGDLS; CDR2 reads YYNGEE. The V and J ends lost 3 bases and 2 bases respectively, with 16 bases between them. The CDR3 covers 16 residues. The CDR3 loop is CASSAQGISATDTQYF. The CDR3 DNA follows: TGTGCCAGCAGCGCTCAGGGGATATCGGCCACAGATACGCAGTATTTT.

This chain links TRBV5-1 with TRBJ2-3; 7 bases are a match to TRBD2. The CDR3 has 16 amino acids. Germline V gene data show CDR1 as SGHRS and CDR2 as YFSETQ. V was clipped by 2 bases and J by 3 bases; unmatched bases: 9. The CDR3 loop reads CASSLFTGLPTDTQYF. CDR3 nucleotide sequence: TGCGCCAGCAGCTTATTTACGGGACTACCGACAGATACGCAGTATTTT. The whole variable domain, filled in from reference TRBV5-1 and TRBJ2-3, reads KAGVTQTPRYLIKTRGQQVTLSCSPISGHRSVSWYQQTPGQGLQFLFEYFSETQRNKGNFPGRFSGRQFSNSRSEMNVSTLELGDSALYLCASSLFTGLPTDTQYFGPGTRLTVL.

CDR3 residues: CASRSRREGSEQYF. The CDR3, as DNA: TGTGCCAGCAGAAGTAGACGGGAGGGGAGCGAGCAGTACTTC. The chain joins TRBV6-5 to TRBJ2-7; 8 bases map to TRBD2. The V gene's germline CDR1 is MNHEY and CDR2 SVGAGI. This CDR3 region has 14 residues. V lost 6 bases, J lost 6 bases, and 10 bases stayed unmatched.

The chain recombines TRBV2 with TRBJ1-4; D perhaps matches TRBD1 (5 bases). This CDR3 has 14 residues. V was shortened by 7 bases and J by 5 bases, with 14 bases between the two germline ends. Germline assignment: CDR1 SNHLY and CDR2 FYNNEI. DNA of the CDR3: TGTGCCAGCAAACCAGGGTTCGAGAATGAAAAACTGTTTTTT. This codes for CASKPGFENEKLFF.

As concerns this clone: Other DNA sequences in the same sample also yield this CDR3. This chain links TRBV6-1 with TRBJ2-1; TRBD2 agrees at 12 bases. The V gene's germline CDR1 is MNHNS and CDR2 SASEGT. The CDR3 consists of 14 residues. Trimming removed 6 bases from V and 4 bases from J; junction bases left unmatched: 1. The CDR3 loop reads CASRTSGSYNEQFF. The CDR3 bases are TGTGCCAGCAGGACTAGCGGGAGTTACAATGAGCAGTTCTTC.

The chain is built from TRBV21-1 and TRBJ2-7; the table calls TRBD1, which could not be checked here. TRBV21-1 counts as a pseudogene. The CDR3 is 15 residues long. This CDR3 reads CASSKVGTGFYEQYF. CDR3 bases: TGTGCCAGCAGCAAAGTAGGGACAGGGTTCTACGAGCAGTACTTC.

The CDR3 DNA sequence: TGTGCCAGCCAAGGGGGGACTGGAAACACCATATATTTT. Amino acids: CASQGGTGNTIYF. The chain recombines TRBV28 with TRBJ1-3; perhaps TRBD1 as D (6 bases). Per the germline V gene, CDR1 is MDHEN and CDR2 is SYDVKM. The V and J ends lost 8 bases and 2 bases respectively, with 10 bases between them. This CDR3 is built from 13 residues.

The chain uses TRBV30 and TRBJ2-3; the D call may be TRBD1 or TRBD2 (5 bases each). Deletions cut 2 bases from V and 15 bases from J, with 18 bases between. The length of the CDR3 is 12 residues. Germline-derived CDR1 and CDR2 are GTSNPN and SVGIG (reference sequence). CDR3 region: CAWSPLETGPYF. CDR3 DNA: TGTGCCTGGAGTCCTCTCGAGACGGGGCCTTATTTT.

The chain recombines TRBV27 with TRBJ1-1; tentatively, D is TRBD1 (5 bases). The V and J ends lost 5 bases and 5 bases respectively, with 18 bases between them. Per germline, CDR1 MNHEY and CDR2 SMNVEV (reference sequence). The CDR3 consists of 15 residues. CDR3 residues: CASSVQGGIGTEAFF. CDR3 nucleotide sequence: TGTGCCAGCAGTGTTCAGGGAGGGATCGGGACTGAAGCTTTCTTT.

The rearrangement joins TRBV7-2 to TRBJ2-3; D might be TRBD2 (6 bases). V was trimmed by 0 bases and J by 8 bases, leaving 12 bases between them. Germline lookup yields CDR1 SGHTA and CDR2 FQGNSA. The CDR3 covers 14 residues. In DNA, the CDR3 is TGTGCCAGCAGCTTAGCGGCGGGGTCCCGTACGCAGTATTTT. Protein sequence: CASSLAAGSRTQYF.

This sequence joins TRBV2 and TRBJ2-3; 7 nucleotides agree with TRBD1. With V trimmed by 3 bases and J by 0 bases, 3 bases remained unmatched. From germline, CDR1 is SNHLY and CDR2 FYNNEI. The CDR3 is made up of 15 amino acids. The CDR3 region is CASSDGTASTDTQYF. The CDR3 DNA follows: TGTGCCAGCAGTGATGGGACAGCAAGCACAGATACGCAGTATTTT.

This sequence joins TRBV15 and TRBJ1-4; 7 bases line up with TRBD1. V was clipped by 4 bases and J by 7 bases; unmatched bases: 12. CDR1 and CDR2 (germline): LNHNV, YYDKDF (reference sequence). The CDR3 is 16 amino acids. In nucleotides, the CDR3 is TGTGCCACCAGCATAAGCATGACAGGGCATTTTGAAAAACTGTTTTTT. This translates into CATSISMTGHFEKLFF.

The chain combines TRBV28 with TRBJ2-7; 8 bases align to TRBD2. The V gene's germline CDR1 is MDHEN and CDR2 SYDVKM. This CDR3 region has 18 residues. Germline trimming cut 7 bases from V and 0 bases from J; bases unmatched to any gene: 17. CDR3 DNA sequence: TGTGCCAGCACTTCCGGACCAAGGGTGAGCGGGAGCTCCTACGAGCAGTACTTC. It yields the protein CASTSGPRVSGSSYEQYF. Looking up the rest from reference TRBV28 and TRBJ2-7 gives the full variable domain: DVKVTQSSRYLVKRTGEKVFLECVQDMDHENMFWYRQDPGLGLRLIYFSYDVKMKEKGDIPEGYSVSREKKERFSLILESASTNQTSMYLCASTSGPRVSGSSYEQYFGPGTRLTVT.

This chain uses TRBV6-6 with TRBJ2-3; D is uncertain. The V end lost 5 bases, the J end lost 4 bases, and 7 bases lay between the germline ends. Germline-derived CDR1 and CDR2 are MNHNY and SVGAGI (reference sequence). The CDR3 is 12 amino acids. The CDR3 region is CASSPQSDTQYF. Here the CDR3 DNA reads TGTGCCAGCAGTCCTCAGTCAGATACGCAGTATTTT.